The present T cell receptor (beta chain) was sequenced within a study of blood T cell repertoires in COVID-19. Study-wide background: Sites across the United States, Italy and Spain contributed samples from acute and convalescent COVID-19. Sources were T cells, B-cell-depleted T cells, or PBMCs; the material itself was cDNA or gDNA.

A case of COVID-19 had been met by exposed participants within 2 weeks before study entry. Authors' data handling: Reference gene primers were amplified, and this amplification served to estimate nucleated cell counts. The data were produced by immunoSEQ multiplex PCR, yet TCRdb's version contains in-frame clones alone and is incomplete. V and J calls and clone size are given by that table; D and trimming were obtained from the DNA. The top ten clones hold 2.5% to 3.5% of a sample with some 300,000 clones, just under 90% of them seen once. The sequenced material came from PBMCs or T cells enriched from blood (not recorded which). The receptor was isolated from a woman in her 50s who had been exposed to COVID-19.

CDR3 in amino acids: CASSPDGTTANVLTF. Here the CDR3 DNA reads TGTGCCAGCAGCCCAGATGGGACAACGGCCAACGTCCTGACTTTC. The chain carries TRBV3-1 (or the pseudogene TRBV3-2) and TRBJ2-6; possibly TRBD1 for D (6 bases). The CDR3 runs to 15 residues. Between the trimmed V and J ends, which lost 4 bases and 6 bases, there was a span of 13 bases. Per germline, CDR1 LGHDT and CDR2 YNNKEL (reference sequence).